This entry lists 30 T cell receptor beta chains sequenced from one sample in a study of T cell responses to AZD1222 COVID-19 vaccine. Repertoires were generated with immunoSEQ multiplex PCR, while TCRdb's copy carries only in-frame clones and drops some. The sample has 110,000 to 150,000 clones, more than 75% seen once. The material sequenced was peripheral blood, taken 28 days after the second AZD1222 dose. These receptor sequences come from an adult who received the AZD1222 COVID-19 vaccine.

The CDR3 DNA is TGTGCCAGTAGTCCGGGACTAAACCCTACCTACGAGCAGTACTTC. Its protein is CASSPGLNPTYEQYF. This chain joins TRBV19 and TRBJ2-7; 7 bases align to TRBD2. The CDR3 extends over 15 amino acids. Germline trimming cut 5 bases from V and 2 bases from J; bases unmatched to any gene: 9. Germline loops: CDR1 LNHDA, CDR2 SQIVND (reference sequence).

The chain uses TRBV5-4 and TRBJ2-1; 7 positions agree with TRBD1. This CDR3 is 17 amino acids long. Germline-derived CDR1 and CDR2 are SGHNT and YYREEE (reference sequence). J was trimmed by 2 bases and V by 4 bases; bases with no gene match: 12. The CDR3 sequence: CASSPAFETGPYNEQFF. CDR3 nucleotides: TGTGCCAGCAGCCCTGCTTTCGAGACAGGGCCCTACAATGAGCAGTTCTTC.

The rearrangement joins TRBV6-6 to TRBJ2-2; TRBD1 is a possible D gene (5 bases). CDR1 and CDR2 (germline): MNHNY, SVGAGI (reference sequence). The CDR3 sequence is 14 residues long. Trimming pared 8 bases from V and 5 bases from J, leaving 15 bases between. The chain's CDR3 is CASGLAQGTGELFF. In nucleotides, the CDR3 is TGTGCCAGCGGTTTGGCCCAGGGTACCGGGGAGCTGTTTTTT.

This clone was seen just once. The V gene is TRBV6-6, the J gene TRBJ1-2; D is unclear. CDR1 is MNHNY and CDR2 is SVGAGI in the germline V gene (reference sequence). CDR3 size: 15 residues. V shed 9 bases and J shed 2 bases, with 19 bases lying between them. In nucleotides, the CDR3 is TGTGCCAGTCACCGCATAGGGCTTACAAACTATGGCTACACCTTC. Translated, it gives CASHRIGLTNYGYTF.

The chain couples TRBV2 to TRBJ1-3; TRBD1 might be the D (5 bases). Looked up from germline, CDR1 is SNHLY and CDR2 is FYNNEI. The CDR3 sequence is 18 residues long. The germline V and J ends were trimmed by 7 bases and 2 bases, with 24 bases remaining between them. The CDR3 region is CASTGGVDRTRAGNTIYF. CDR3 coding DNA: TGTGCCAGCACCGGCGGAGTTGATCGGACACGGGCTGGAAACACCATATATTTT.

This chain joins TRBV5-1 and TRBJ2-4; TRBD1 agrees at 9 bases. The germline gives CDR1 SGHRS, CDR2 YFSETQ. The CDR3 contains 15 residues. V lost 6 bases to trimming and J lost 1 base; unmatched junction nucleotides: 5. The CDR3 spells CASNTGGLAKNIQYF. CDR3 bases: TGCGCCAGCAATACAGGGGGCTTGGCCAAAAACATTCAGTACTTC.

CDR3 DNA sequence: TGTGCCAGCAGCTTTTTTTCTAGCGGGAGCTCCTACAATGAGCAGTTCTTC. It yields the protein CASSFFSSGSSYNEQFF. The chain is built from TRBV11-2 and TRBJ2-1; TRBD2 aligns across 10 bases. The ends lost 3 bases at V and 0 bases at J; junction bases unmatched: 5. The CDR3 covers 17 residues. Germline V gives CDR1 SGHAT, CDR2 FQNNGV.

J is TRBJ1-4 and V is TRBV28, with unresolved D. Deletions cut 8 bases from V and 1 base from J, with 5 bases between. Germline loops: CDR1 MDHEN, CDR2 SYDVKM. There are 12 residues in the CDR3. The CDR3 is CASGLTNEKLFF. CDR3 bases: TGTGCCAGCGGGTTAACTAATGAAAAACTGTTTTTT.

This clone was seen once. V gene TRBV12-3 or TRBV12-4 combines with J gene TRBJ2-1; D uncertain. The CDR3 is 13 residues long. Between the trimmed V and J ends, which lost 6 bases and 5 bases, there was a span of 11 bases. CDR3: CASSLSHNNEQFF. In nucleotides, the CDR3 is TGTGCCAGCAGCCTGAGCCATAACAATGAGCAGTTCTTC.

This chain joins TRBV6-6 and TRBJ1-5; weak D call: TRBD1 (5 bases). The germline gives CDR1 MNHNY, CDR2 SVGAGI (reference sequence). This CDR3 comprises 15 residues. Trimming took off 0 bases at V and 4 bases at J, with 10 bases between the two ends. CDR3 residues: CASSYSGQPNQPQHF. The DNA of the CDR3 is TGTGCCAGCAGTTACTCGGGGCAGCCTAATCAGCCCCAGCATTTT.

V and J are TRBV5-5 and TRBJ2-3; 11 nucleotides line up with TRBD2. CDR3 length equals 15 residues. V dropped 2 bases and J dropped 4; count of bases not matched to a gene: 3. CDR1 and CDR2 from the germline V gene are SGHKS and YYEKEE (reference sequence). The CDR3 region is CASSFSGLAADTQYF. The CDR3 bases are TGTGCCAGCAGCTTCTCGGGACTAGCGGCAGATACGCAGTATTTT.

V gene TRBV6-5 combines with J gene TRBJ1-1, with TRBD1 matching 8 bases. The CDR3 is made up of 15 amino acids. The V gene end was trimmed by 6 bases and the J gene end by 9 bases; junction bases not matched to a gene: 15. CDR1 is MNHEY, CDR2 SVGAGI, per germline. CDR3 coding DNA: TGTGCCAGCAGCCTTTATTCCCTTGGACAGGGAAAAGCTTTCTTT. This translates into CASSLYSLGQGKAFF.

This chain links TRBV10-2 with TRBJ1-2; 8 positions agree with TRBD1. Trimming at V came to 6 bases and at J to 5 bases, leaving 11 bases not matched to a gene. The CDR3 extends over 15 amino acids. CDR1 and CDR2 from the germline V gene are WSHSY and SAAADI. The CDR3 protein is CASRIGGQGGYGYTF. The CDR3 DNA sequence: TGCGCCAGCAGGATAGGAGGACAGGGCGGGTATGGCTACACCTTC.

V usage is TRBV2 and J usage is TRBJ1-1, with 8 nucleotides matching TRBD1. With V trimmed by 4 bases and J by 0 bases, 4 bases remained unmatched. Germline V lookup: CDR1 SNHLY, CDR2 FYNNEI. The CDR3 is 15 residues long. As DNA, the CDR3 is TGTGCCAGCAGTGCTCAGGGGGCCTTGAACACTGAAGCTTTCTTT. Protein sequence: CASSAQGALNTEAFF. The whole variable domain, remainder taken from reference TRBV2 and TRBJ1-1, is EPEVTQTPSHQVTQMGQEVILRCVPISNHLYFYWYRQILGQKVEFLVSFYNNEISEKSEIFDDQFSVERPDGSNFTLKIRSTKLEDSAMYFCASSAQGALNTEAFFGQGTRLTVV.

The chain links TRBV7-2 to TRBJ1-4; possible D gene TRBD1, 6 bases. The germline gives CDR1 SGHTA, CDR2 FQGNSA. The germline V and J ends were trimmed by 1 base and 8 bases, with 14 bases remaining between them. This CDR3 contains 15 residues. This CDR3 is CASSLGQGLEEKLFF. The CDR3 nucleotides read TGTGCCAGCAGCTTAGGGCAGGGGCTAGAAGAAAAACTGTTTTTT.

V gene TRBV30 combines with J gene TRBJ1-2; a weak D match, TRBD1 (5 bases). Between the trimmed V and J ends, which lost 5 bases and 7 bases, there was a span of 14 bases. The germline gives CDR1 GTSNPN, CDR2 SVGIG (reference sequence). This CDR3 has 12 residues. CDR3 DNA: TGTGCCTGGGCCCCCGGGGCTGGTGGCTACACCTTC. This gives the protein CAWAPGAGGYTF.

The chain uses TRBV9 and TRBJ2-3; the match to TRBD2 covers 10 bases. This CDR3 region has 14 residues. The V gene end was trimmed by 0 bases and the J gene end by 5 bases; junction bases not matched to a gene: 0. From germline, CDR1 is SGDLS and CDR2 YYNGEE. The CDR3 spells CASSVASGGDTQYF. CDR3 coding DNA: TGTGCCAGCAGCGTAGCTAGCGGGGGAGATACGCAGTATTTT.

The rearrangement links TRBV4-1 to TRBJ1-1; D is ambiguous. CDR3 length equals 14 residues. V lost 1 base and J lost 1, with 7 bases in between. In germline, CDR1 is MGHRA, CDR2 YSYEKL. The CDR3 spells CASSQVSPNTEAFF. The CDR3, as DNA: TGCGCCAGCAGCCAAGTAAGTCCGAACACTGAAGCTTTCTTT.

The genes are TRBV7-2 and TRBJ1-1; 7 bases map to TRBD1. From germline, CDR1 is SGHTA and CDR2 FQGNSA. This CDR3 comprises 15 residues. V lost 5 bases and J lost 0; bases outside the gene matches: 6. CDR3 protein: CASSPRGPMNTEAFF. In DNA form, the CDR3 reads TGTGCCAGCAGCCCAAGGGGGCCAATGAACACTGAAGCTTTCTTT. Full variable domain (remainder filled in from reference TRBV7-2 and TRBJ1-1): GAGVSQSPSNKVTEKGKDVELRCDPISGHTALYWYRQSLGQGLEFLIYFQGNSAPDKSGLPSDRFSAERTGGSVSTLTIQRTQQEDSAVYLCASSPRGPMNTEAFFGQGTRLTVV.

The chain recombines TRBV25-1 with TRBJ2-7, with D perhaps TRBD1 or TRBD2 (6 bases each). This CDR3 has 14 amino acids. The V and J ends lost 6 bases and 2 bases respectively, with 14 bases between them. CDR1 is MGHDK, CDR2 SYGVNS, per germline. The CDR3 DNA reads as TGTGCCAGCAGGGGGGGCAGGGTAGCCTACGAGCAGTACTTC. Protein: CASRGGRVAYEQYF.

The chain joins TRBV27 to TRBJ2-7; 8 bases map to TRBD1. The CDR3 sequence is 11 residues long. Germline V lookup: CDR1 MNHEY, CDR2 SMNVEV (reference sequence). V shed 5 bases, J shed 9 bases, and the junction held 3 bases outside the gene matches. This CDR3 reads CASSPGQGQYF. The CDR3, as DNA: TGTGCCAGCAGTCCCGGACAGGGGCAGTACTTC.

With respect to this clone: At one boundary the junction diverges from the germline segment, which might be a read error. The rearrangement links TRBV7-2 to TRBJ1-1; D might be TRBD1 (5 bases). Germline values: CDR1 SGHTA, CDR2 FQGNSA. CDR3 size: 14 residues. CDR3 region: CASSPRVGGSDAFF. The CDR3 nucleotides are TGTGCCAGCAGCCCTCGGGTGGGGGGTTCTGACGCTTTCTTT.

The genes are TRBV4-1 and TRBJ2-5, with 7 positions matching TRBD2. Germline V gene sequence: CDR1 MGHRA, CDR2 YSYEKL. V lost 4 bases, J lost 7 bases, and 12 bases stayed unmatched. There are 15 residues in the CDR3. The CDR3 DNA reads TGCGCCAGCAGCCCTCAGGGCCTAGCGGCGGTGACCCAGTACTTC. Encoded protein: CASSPQGLAAVTQYF.

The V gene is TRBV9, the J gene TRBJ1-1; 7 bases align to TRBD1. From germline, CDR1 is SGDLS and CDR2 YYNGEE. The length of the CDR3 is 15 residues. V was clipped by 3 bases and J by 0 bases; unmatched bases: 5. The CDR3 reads CASSALTGMNTEAFF. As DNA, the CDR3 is TGTGCCAGCAGCGCCTTGACAGGGATGAACACTGAAGCTTTCTTT.

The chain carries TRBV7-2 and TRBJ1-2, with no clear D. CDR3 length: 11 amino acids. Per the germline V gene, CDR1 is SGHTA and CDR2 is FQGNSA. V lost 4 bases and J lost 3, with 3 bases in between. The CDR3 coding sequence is TGTGCCAGCAGCTCGTACTATGGCTACACCTTC. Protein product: CASSSYYGYTF.

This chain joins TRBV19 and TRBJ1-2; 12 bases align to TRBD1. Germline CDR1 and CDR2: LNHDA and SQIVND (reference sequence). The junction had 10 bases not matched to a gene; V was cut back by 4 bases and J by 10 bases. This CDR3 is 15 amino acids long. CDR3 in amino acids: CASSTGDRGRVYYTF. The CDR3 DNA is TGTGCCAGTAGTACTGGGGACAGGGGGCGAGTTTACTACACCTTC.

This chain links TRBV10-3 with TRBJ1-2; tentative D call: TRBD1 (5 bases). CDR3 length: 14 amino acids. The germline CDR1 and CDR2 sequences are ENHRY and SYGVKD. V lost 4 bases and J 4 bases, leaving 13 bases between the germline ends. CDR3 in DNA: TGTGCCATCAGTGGGGGCCCGGGTGGCTATGGCTACACCTTC. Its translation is CAISGGPGGYGYTF.

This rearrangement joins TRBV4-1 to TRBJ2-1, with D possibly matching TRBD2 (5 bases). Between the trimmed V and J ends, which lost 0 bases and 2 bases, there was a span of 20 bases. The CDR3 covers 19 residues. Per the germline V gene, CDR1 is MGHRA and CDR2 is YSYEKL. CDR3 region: CASSQDGGGWEMPYNEQFF. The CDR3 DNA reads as TGCGCCAGCAGCCAAGACGGAGGTGGGTGGGAGATGCCCTACAATGAGCAGTTCTTC.

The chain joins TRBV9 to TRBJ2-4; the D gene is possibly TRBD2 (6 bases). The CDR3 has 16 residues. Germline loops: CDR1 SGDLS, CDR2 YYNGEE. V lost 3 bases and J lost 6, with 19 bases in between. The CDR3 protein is CASSAVPGGLGNIQYF. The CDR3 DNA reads TGTGCCAGCAGCGCAGTCCCTGGGGGACTGGGAAACATTCAGTACTTC.

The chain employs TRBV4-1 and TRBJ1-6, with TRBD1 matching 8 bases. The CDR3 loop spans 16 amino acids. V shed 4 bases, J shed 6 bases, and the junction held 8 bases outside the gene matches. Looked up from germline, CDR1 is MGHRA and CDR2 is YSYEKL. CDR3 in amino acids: CASSPRDRLGNSPLHF. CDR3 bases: TGCGCCAGCAGCCCCCGGGACAGGTTGGGTAATTCACCCCTCCACTTT.